The rows below give T cell receptor beta chains drawn from one sample of a study of blood T cell repertoires in COVID-19. Profiled with immunoSEQ multiplex PCR; TCRdb holds only in-frame clones, not every one. The sample has some 250,000 clones, approximately 90% seen once; the top ten hold around 0.99%. Sequencing was performed on peripheral blood. The origin of the receptors is a middle-aged woman who had recovered from COVID-19. Both conserved end residues are part of each CDR3. The order of the fields is D gene, clone size, J gene, V gene, CDR3 DNA, CDR3 protein. D genes are given only for firm matches. Rows may omit the clone size; those that give it use once, few, many or a size class.

>NA|NA|TRBJ2-5|TRBV24-1
TGTGCCACCAGTGACCCTACCCCCACACACCCCGGGGAGACCCAGTACTTC
CATSDPTPTHPGETQYF
>NA|NA|TRBJ2-1|TRBV5-8
TGTGCCAGCAGCTTGCAGGGGAGCTCCTACAATGAGCAGTTCTTC
CASSLQGSSYNEQFF
>NA|few|TRBJ1-1|TRBV6-5
TGTGCCAGCACCCCTGGGCGGGGGACCTCCGAAGCTTTCTTT
CASTPGRGTSEAFF
>NA|NA|TRBJ1-6|TRBV7-9
TGTGCCAGCAGCTCCGCTAGCGGCAGTAATTCACCCCTCCACTTT
CASSSASGSNSPLHF
>TRBD2|NA|TRBJ2-7|TRBV3-1/TRBV3-2
TGTGCCAGCGCCCGGAGACTAGCGGGAGGCCCCTACGAGCAGTACTTC
CASARRLAGGPYEQYF
>TRBD2|NA|TRBJ2-3|TRBV5-4
TGTGCCAGCAGTCTCAGACTAGCGGGACCAGCAGATACGCAGTATTTT
CASSLRLAGPADTQYF
>NA|NA|TRBJ2-1|TRBV6-1
TGTGCCAGCAGTGAAGCGGGAGCGAACAATGAGCAGTTCTTC
CASSEAGANNEQFF
>TRBD1|NA|TRBJ1-5|TRBV28
TGTGCCAGCAGTCCCCCGGGACAGAATCAGCCCCAGCATTTT
CASSPPGQNQPQHF
>NA|NA|TRBJ1-2|TRBV6-5
TGTGCCAGCAGTTACTCCTGGCGGAACGGACTTGGCTACACCTTC
CASSYSWRNGLGYTF
>TRBD2|NA|TRBJ2-2|TRBV15
TGTGCCACCAGCACCCGGACTAGCAGGAACACCGGGGAGCTGTTTTTT
CATSTRTSRNTGELFF
>NA|NA|TRBJ2-1|TRBV5-1
TGCGCCAGCAGCCCACCGGGACTTCCCTACAATGAGCAGTTCTTC
CASSPPGLPYNEQFF
>NA|NA|TRBJ1-4|TRBV9
TGTGCCAGCACCCTATTCGGACAGCCCAATGAAAAACTGTTTTTT
CASTLFGQPNEKLFF
>NA|NA|TRBJ1-2|TRBV27
TGTGCCAGCGGTTCCGCATTGGGCCTATATGGCTACACCTTC
CASGSALGLYGYTF
>TRBD1|NA|TRBJ2-7|TRBV5-1
TGCGCCAGCAGCCCGGGACAGTGGTACGAGCAGTACTTC
CASSPGQWYEQYF
>NA|NA|TRBJ1-4|TRBV7-8
TGTGCCAGCACCCCAGAAGTCGGGCAGGGGAATGAAAAACTGTTTTTT
CASTPEVGQGNEKLFF
>NA|NA|TRBJ2-5|TRBV11-2
TGTGCCAGCAGCTTAGTGGCAGTGGAGACCCAGTACTTC
CASSLVAVETQYF
>NA|NA|TRBJ1-5|TRBV6-5
TGTGCCAGCAGTCCCGACTCGAGGCAGCCCCAGCATTTT
CASSPDSRQPQHF
>NA|NA|TRBJ1-1|TRBV12-3/TRBV12-4
TGTGCCAGCAGCACAATGAACACTGAAGCTTTCTTT
CASSTMNTEAFF
>NA|NA|TRBJ2-2|TRBV9
TGTGCCAGCAGCGTAGGTGGTAGCCCCGGGGAGCTGTTTTTT
CASSVGGSPGELFF
>NA|NA|TRBJ1-2|TRBV10-2
TGCGCCAGCACATTGGGCGACTATGGCTACACCTTC
CASTLGDYGYTF
>NA|NA|TRBJ1-2|TRBV7-9
TGTGCCAGCAGCTTTGCAGGGAACGGCTACACCTTC
CASSFAGNGYTF
>NA|NA|TRBJ1-1|TRBV7-8
TGTGCCAGCAGCTTGGAGGGAAGGAACACTGAAGCTTTCTTT
CASSLEGRNTEAFF
>NA|NA|TRBJ1-1|TRBV27
TGTGCCCTATGGGCAGGGAACACTGAAGCTTTCTTT
CALWAGNTEAFF
>NA|NA|TRBJ1-2|TRBV21-1
TGTGCCGGGATAAGGACAGCCAACTATGGCTACACCTTC
CAGIRTANYGYTF
>NA|many|TRBJ2-3|TRBV7-3
TGTGCCAGCAGCGCCTTGCAGGGGGGAGAGTATTTT
CASSALQGGEYF
>NA|NA|TRBJ2-1|TRBV10-2
TGCGCCAGCAGCCAGACAGTTGAGCAGTTCTTC
CASSQTVEQFF